The clone carrying this T cell receptor (beta chain) was detected ten times or more. The data derive from a study of CD8 T cells in ankylosing spondylitis. With V trimmed by 2 bases and J by 1 base, 0 bases remained unmatched. Looked up from germline, CDR1 is SGHTA and CDR2 is FQGTGA. The CDR3 is 14 residues long. TCRdb recomputed calls from the 5' RACE reads with MiXCR, one row per CDR3 protein. The data show about 130,000 distinct CDR3 sequences, roughly 9% seen once. V gene TRBV7-3 combines with J gene TRBJ2-3, with 7 bases aligning to TRBD1. The sequence derives from a male donor with ankylosing spondylitis or in good health (not recorded which). Sequenced input: blood, either unsorted or a sorted T cell fraction (not recorded which). The CDR3 nucleotides read TGTGCCAGCAGCTTAGGGACAGGCACAGATACGCAGTATTTT. Translating it yields CASSLGTGTDTQYF.